This entry concerns a single T cell receptor beta chain. The sample originates from a study of OX40 agonist ivuxolimab in advanced cancers. The V gene's germline CDR1 is SQVTM and CDR2 ANQGSEA. CDR3 length equals 14 residues. V lost 6 bases, J lost 7 bases, and 18 bases lay in between. Some clones are missing from TCRdb's copy, which holds only in-frame ones; the method was immunoSEQ multiplex PCR. The sample has 62,000 or so clones, roughly 86% seen once. Blood samples were obtained at baseline, cycle 4 day 1, and cycle 7 day 1. V and J are TRBV29-1 and TRBJ2-2; D is possibly TRBD2 (6 bases). The TCR sequence derives from an adult with an advanced solid tumor such as melanoma, head and neck, liver or kidney cancer. Sequencing used CD4+ or CD8+ T cells sorted from blood, obtained in a trial of the OX40 agonist ivuxolimab. The CDR3, as DNA: TGCAGCGTCATGGCGGGGATGAGCAGCGGGGAGCTGTTTTTT. Residues: CSVMAGMSSGELFF.